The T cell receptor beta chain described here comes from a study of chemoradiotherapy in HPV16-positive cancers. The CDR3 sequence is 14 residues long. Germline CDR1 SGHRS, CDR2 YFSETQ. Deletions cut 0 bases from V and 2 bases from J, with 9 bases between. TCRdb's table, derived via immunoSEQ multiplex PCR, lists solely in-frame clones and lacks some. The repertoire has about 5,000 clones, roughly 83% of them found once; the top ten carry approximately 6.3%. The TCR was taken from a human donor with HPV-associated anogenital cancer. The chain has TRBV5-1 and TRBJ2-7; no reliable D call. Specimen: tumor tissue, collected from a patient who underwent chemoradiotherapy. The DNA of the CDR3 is TGCGCCAGCAGCTTGGGTATAGGGACCTACGAGCAGTACTTC. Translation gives CASSLGIGTYEQYF.